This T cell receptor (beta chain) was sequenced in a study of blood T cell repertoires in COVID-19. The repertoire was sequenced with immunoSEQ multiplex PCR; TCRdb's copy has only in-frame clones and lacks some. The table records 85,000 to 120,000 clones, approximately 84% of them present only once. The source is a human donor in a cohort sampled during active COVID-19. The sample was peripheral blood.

The CDR3 DNA reads TGTGCCAGCAGTTTCCAAAGCAGGGGGCCGACTGAAGCTTTCTTT. Translating it yields CASSFQSRGPTEAFF. The rearrangement joins TRBV27 to TRBJ1-1; 8 bases fit TRBD1. This CDR3 contains 15 residues. The ends lost 3 bases at V and 5 bases at J; junction bases unmatched: 8. Germline V gene sequence: CDR1 MNHEY, CDR2 SMNVEV (reference sequence).